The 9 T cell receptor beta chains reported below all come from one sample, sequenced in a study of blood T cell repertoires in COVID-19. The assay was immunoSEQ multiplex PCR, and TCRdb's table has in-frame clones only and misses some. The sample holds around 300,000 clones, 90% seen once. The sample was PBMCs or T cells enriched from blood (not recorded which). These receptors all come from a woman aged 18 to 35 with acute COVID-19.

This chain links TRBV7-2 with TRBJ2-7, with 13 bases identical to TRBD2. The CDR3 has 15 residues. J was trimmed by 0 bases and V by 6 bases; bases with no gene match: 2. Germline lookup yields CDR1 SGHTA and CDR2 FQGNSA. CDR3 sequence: CASSWTSGGSYEQYF. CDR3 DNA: TGTGCCAGCAGTTGGACTAGCGGGGGCTCCTACGAGCAGTACTTC.

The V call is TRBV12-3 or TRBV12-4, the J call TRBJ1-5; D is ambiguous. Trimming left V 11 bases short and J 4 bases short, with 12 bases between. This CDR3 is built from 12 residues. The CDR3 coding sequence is TGTGCCTCCAAACGAACTAATCAGCCCCAGCATTTT. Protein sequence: CASKRTNQPQHF.

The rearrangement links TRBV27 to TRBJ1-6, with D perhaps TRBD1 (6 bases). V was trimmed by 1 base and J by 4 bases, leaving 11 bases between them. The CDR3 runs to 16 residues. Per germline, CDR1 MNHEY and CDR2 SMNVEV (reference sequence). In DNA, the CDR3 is TGTGCCAGCAGTTTATTGAGGGGGTGGTATAATTCACCCCTCCACTTT. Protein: CASSLLRGWYNSPLHF.

The CDR3 DNA reads TGTGCCAGCTTAAATCAGGACAGGGGTAATTCACCCCTCCACTTT. Its translation is CASLNQDRGNSPLHF. The gene calls are TRBV28 and TRBJ1-6, with TRBD1 matching over 9 bases. The CDR3 sequence is 15 residues long. The germline gives CDR1 MDHEN, CDR2 SYDVKM. V was clipped by 8 bases and J by 6 bases; unmatched bases: 8.

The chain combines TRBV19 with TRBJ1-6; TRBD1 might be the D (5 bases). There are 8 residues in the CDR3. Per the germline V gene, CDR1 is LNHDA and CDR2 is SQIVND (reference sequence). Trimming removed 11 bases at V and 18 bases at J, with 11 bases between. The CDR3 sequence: CAFTGPHF. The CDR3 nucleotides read TGTGCCTTTACAGGACCCCACTTT.

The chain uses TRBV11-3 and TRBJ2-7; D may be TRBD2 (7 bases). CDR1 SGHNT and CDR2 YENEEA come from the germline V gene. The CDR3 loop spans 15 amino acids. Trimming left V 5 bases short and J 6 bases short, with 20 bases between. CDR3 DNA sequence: TGTGCCAGCAGCCCTGTTGCGGGGGCGATCTCCGAGCAGTACTTC. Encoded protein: CASSPVAGAISEQYF.

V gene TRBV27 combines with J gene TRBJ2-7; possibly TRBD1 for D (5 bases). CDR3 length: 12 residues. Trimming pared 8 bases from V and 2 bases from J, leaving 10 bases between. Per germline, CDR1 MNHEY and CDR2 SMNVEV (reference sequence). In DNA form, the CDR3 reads TGTGCCAGCCAGGGTGTAGCCTACGAGCAGTACTTC. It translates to CASQGVAYEQYF.

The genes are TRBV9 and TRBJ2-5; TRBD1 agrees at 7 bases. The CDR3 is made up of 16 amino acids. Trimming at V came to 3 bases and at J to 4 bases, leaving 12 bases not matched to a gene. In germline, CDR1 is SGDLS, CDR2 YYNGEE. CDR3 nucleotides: TGTGCCAGCAGCGCCACCGACAGGGCCTTGACAGAGACCCAGTACTTC. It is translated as CASSATDRALTETQYF.

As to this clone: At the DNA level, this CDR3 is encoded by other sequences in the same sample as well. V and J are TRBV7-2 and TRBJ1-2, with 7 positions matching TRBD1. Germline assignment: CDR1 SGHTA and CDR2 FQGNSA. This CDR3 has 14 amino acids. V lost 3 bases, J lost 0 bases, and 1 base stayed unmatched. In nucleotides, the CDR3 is TGTGCCAGCAGCTTGGACAGGACTAACTATGGCTACACCTTC. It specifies CASSLDRTNYGYTF. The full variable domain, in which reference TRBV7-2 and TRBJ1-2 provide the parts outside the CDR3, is GAGVSQSPSNKVTEKGKDVELRCDPISGHTALYWYRQSLGQGLEFLIYFQGNSAPDKSGLPSDRFSAERTGGSVSTLTIQRTQQEDSAVYLCASSLDRTNYGYTFGSGTRLTVV.